The TCR beta chain described here comes from a study of shared T cell receptors in the human thymus. Assay used: immunoSEQ multiplex PCR; TCRdb lists only in-frame clones, some missing. Of more than 550,000 clones in the sample, 80% to 90% are singletons; the top ten hold around 0.0099%. The V end was cut by 1 base, the J end by 1 base, with 22 bases between. This CDR3 has 20 residues. The germline gives CDR1 MGHRA, CDR2 YSYEKL. These data were also reused for a study on human thymus T cells. From that second work: The people who donated were healthy Finnish babies having corrective surgery for congenital heart defects. Surgeons resected thymus tissue during corrective heart surgery. Thymic and blood repertoires showed apparently biased V and J gene usage. Thymic repertoires of unrelated individuals were reported in related research to overlap highly.

The sequencing input was thymocytes. The gene calls are TRBV4-1 and TRBJ2-2; a possible D gene is TRBD2 (7 bases). The sequence came from a girl under three years old with a congenital heart defect. This CDR3 is CASSQVVLPAGALNTGELFF. The CDR3 DNA reads as TGCGCCAGCAGCCAAGTAGTCCTACCGGCGGGGGCCTTGAACACCGGGGAGCTGTTTTTT.